This is a list of T cell receptor beta chains from one sample in a study of cytomegalovirus exposure and HLA in healthy donors. Only in-frame clones appear in the TCRdb table, and some are missing; sequencing was by immunoSEQ multiplex PCR. The sample includes approximately 60,000 clones, 90% to 95% of them seen just once. Sequences were obtained from PBMCs. These TCRs come from a woman between 18 and 30 years old in good health and CMV-seronegative. The conserved cysteine and the conserved F or W are not part of the CDR3 here. Fields, in order: V gene, D gene, CDR3 protein. D genes are given only for firm matches.

V: TRBV11-2
D: .
CDR3: ASSFGGAPVGEQF

V: TRBV10-3
D: TRBD1
CDR3: ATQADTGGHSGANVLT

V: TRBV6-5
D: TRBD1
CDR3: ASNSNRGNTEAF

V: TRBV28
D: .
CDR3: ASSPQGNEQY

V: TRBV18
D: TRBD1
CDR3: ASSLTGTGGFTEAF

V: TRBV10-1
D: .
CDR3: ASSESAGLHNEQF

V: TRBV27
D: .
CDR3: ASSLQTGIIYNEQF

V: TRBV9
D: .
CDR3: ASGSLNEQF

V: TRBV21-1
D: .
CDR3: ASSLGQAVRGTEAF

V: TRBV11-3
D: .
CDR3: ASSPSGYTQY

V: TRBV29-1
D: .
CDR3: SVAEARHEQY

V: TRBV11-2
D: TRBD1
CDR3: ASSLAYRGRDYGYT

V: TRBV6-1
D: .
CDR3: ASSERGGANTEAF

V: TRBV5-1
D: .
CDR3: ASSLATGETQY

V: TRBV27
D: TRBD2
CDR3: ASKSLAGVVETQY

V: TRBV7-9
D: .
CDR3: ASSLWVTTTNEKLF

V: TRBV4-1
D: TRBD1
CDR3: ASSHPTGTGTHQPQH

V: TRBV25-1
D: TRBD2
CDR3: ASSEPGLAAYNEQF

V: TRBV6-4
D: .
CDR3: ANTPGAGRDEQY

V: TRBV7-8
D: TRBD2
CDR3: ASSLTSGQETQY

V: TRBV5-8
D: .
CDR3: ASSGGRINQPQH

V: TRBV30
D: TRBD2
CDR3: AWSVRGGGQF

V: TRBV6-1
D: TRBD2
CDR3: ASSGLAGGGTDTQY

V: TRBV6-5
D: .
CDR3: ASSRGGQPEAF

V: TRBV4-1
D: TRBD1
CDR3: ASSLGTGGTEAF

V: TRBV10-2
D: .
CDR3: ASSDQDRLNTEAF

V: TRBV4-1
D: .
CDR3: ASSQAPTRGRNQPQH

V: TRBV6-5
D: TRBD1
CDR3: ASQRQGTKKLF

V: TRBV9
D: .
CDR3: ASSVAAAGGPQH

V: TRBV28
D: .
CDR3: ASSPLGSTNYGYT

V: TRBV10-2
D: TRBD2
CDR3: ASSDTSGTNHEQF

V: TRBV4-2
D: TRBD2
CDR3: ASSPTSGLVDTQY

V: TRBV5-1
D: .
CDR3: ASSLTWGDPQY

V: TRBV5-1
D: .
CDR3: ASSSPGDMNTEAF

V: TRBV6-5
D: .
CDR3: ASRDKTYEQY

V: TRBV7-8
D: TRBD1
CDR3: ASSFLQGGTGELF

V: TRBV4-1
D: .
CDR3: ASSQDWAAYGYT

V: TRBV6-5
D: .
CDR3: ASSTTRTGNYGYT

V: TRBV29-1
D: .
CDR3: SRLSDTRDTQY

V: TRBV5-8
D: TRBD1
CDR3: ASSSTGSYEQY

V: TRBV18
D: TRBD2
CDR3: ASSPLAGGEQY

V: TRBV5-4
D: TRBD2
CDR3: ASSSGTSGTWGDEQF

V: TRBV30
D: .
CDR3: AWSRRDYEQY